Following are 9 T cell receptor beta chains from one sample sequenced in a study of blood T cell repertoires in COVID-19. Sequenced by immunoSEQ multiplex PCR; TCRdb stores in-frame clones only, minus some. This sample has 240,000 or so clones; approximately 87% occur once, and the top ten carry roughly 6.3%. Specimen: peripheral blood. All receptors come from a man aged 55 to 70 with acute or convalescent COVID-19.

This clone showed up just once. This chain joins TRBV12-5 and TRBJ2-1, with D possibly TRBD1 on 5 matching bases. The CDR3 is made up of 15 amino acids. V shed 3 bases and J shed 2 bases, with 11 bases lying between them. Germline lookup yields CDR1 LGHNT and CDR2 FRNRAP. The CDR3 nucleotides are TGTGCTAGTGGTTTAAGGCAGGGAACCTACAATGAGCAGTTCTTC. Its translation is CASGLRQGTYNEQFF.

This rearrangement joins TRBV9 to TRBJ1-2; 8 bases are shared with TRBD1. The junction had 10 bases not matched to a gene; V was cut back by 3 bases and J by 12 bases. The CDR3 is made up of 13 amino acids. Germline V gives CDR1 SGDLS, CDR2 YYNGEE. CDR3 sequence: CASSAPGQVRNTF. Written as DNA, the CDR3 is TGTGCCAGCAGCGCCCCGGGACAGGTCCGGAACACCTTC.

This clone was observed a handful of times. The chain recombines TRBV4-2 with TRBJ2-7, with 8 positions matching TRBD1. In germline, CDR1 is LGHNA, CDR2 YNFKEQ. V trimming: 9 bases; J trimming: 3 bases; junction bases outside the gene matches: 7. The CDR3 has 13 residues. The CDR3 bases are TGTGCCAGTGCTCCGGGACAGGACTACGAGCAGTACTTC. It yields the protein CASAPGQDYEQYF.

The rearrangement links TRBV20-1 to TRBJ2-2, with D unresolved. This CDR3 has 13 residues. Germline lookup yields CDR1 DFQATT and CDR2 SNEGSKA (reference sequence). V lost 3 bases to trimming and J lost 5 bases, with 10 bases between them. CDR3 DNA sequence: TGCAGTGCTAGTAACAGAGCAACCGGGGAGCTGTTTTTT. It codes for CSASNRATGELFF.

The CDR3 nucleotides read TGTGCCAGTAGTATAGCAGCAGGGATGGACGAGCAGTACTTC. Translating gives CASSIAAGMDEQYF. The rearrangement links TRBV19 to TRBJ2-7, with D possibly TRBD1 on 5 matching bases. This CDR3 comprises 14 residues. The V end lost 1 base, the J end lost 5 bases, and 12 bases lay between the germline ends. CDR1 is LNHDA, CDR2 SQIVND, per germline (reference sequence).

The table lists this clone with a few counts. This chain joins TRBV18 and TRBJ1-1; 8 bases are shared with TRBD1. The V and J ends lost 3 bases and 3 bases, in that order; junction bases with no gene match: 9. Germline V gene data show CDR1 as KGHSH and CDR2 as LQKENI. The CDR3 extends over 16 amino acids. The DNA for the CDR3 is TGTGCCAGCTCACCCCGACAGGGGCAACGTTACACTGAAGCTTTCTTT. Translated, it gives CASSPRQGQRYTEAFF.

The rearrangement joins TRBV28 to TRBJ1-5; TRBD1 matches 7 bases. The CDR3 spans 15 residues. CDR1 MDHEN and CDR2 SYDVKM come from the germline V gene. J lost 0 bases, V lost 6 bases, and 5 bases had no gene match. The CDR3 coding sequence is TGTGCCAGCAGGGAACAGGGGAATAGCAATCAGCCCCAGCATTTT. Residues: CASREQGNSNQPQHF.

V is TRBV7-2 and J is TRBJ2-3; 14 positions agree with TRBD2. The CDR3 totals 16 residues. V lost 5 bases to trimming and J lost 1 base; unmatched junction nucleotides: 2. Germline assignment: CDR1 SGHTA and CDR2 FQGNSA. CDR3 region: CASSKTSGRGTDTQYF. CDR3 in DNA: TGTGCCAGCAGCAAGACTAGCGGGAGGGGCACAGATACGCAGTATTTT. The full variable domain, its missing parts supplied by reference TRBV7-2 and TRBJ2-3, is GAGVSQSPSNKVTEKGKDVELRCDPISGHTALYWYRQSLGQGLEFLIYFQGNSAPDKSGLPSDRFSAERTGGSVSTLTIQRTQQEDSAVYLCASSKTSGRGTDTQYFGPGTRLTVL.

This chain joins TRBV7-2 and TRBJ1-1; a possible D gene is TRBD1 (6 bases). Trimming stripped 10 bases from V and 7 bases from J, with 16 bases between. The CDR3 loop spans 12 amino acids. The germline gives CDR1 SGHTA, CDR2 FQGNSA. The CDR3 reads CATQRGGFEAFF. The CDR3 DNA reads as TGTGCCACTCAGAGGGGGGGATTTGAAGCTTTCTTT.